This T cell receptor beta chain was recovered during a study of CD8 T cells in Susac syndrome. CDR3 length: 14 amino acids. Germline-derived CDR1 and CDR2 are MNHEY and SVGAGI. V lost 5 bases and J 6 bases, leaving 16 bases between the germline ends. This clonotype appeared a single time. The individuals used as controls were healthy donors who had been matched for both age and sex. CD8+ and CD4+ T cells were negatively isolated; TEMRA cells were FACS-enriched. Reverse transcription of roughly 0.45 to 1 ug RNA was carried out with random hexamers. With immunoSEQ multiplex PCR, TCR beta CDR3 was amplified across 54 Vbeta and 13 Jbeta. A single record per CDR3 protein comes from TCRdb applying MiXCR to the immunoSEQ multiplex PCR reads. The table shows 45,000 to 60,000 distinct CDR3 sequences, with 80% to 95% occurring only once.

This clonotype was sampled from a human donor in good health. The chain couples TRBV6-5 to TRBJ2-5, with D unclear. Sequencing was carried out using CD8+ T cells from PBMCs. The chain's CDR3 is CASSSHGVWKTQYF. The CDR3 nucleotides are TGTGCCAGCAGTAGCCATGGGGTGTGGAAGACCCAGTACTTC.